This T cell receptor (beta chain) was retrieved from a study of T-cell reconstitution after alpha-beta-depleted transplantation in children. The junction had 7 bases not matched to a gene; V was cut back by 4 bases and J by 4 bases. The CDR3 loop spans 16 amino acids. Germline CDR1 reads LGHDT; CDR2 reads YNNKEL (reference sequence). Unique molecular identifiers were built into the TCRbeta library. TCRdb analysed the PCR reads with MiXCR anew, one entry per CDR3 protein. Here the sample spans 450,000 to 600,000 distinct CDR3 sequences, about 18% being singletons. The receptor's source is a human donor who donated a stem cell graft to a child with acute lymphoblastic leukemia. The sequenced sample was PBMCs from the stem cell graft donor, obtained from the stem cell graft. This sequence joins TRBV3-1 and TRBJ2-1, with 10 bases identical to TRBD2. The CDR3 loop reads CASSPLAGARYNEQFF. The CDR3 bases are TGTGCCAGCAGCCCGCTAGCGGGAGCCCGATACAATGAGCAGTTCTTC.